This record looks at one TCR beta chain sequence and its context. Sequencing was performed with immunoSEQ multiplex PCR; in TCRdb, only in-frame clones are kept and a portion is missing. The data contain over 150,000 clones, approximately 86% of them singletons. This sample is drawn from a study of cytomegalovirus exposure and HLA in healthy donors. The V segment lost 5 bases and the J segment 0 bases; nucleotides outside the gene matches: 2. This CDR3 contains 15 residues. Germline CDR1 MNHNY, CDR2 SVGAGI (reference sequence). This chain uses TRBV6-6 with TRBJ1-5; TRBD1 agrees at 9 bases. This sequence was found in a young man in good health and CMV-seropositive. Sequencing was done on a sample of PBMCs. CDR3 DNA: TGTGCCAGCAGTCAGGACAGGGGTAGCAATCAGCCCCAGCATTTT. Translation: CASSQDRGSNQPQHF.